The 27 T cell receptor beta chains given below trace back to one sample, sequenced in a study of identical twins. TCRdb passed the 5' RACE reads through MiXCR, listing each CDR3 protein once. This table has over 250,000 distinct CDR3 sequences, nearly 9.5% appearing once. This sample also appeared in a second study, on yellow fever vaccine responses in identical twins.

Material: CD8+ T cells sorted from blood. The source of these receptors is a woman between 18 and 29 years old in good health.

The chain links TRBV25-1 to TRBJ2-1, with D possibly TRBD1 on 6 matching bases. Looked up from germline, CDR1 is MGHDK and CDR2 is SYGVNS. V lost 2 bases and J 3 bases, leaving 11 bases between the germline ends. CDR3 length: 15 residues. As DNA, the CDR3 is TGTGCCAGCAGTGAACTTGGACAGCTCTACAATGAGCAGTTCTTC. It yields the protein CASSELGQLYNEQFF.

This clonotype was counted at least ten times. The CDR3 region is CASSLSPHPGYQETQYF. CDR3 in DNA: TGCGCCAGCAGCCTTTCACCCCACCCGGGTTACCAAGAGACCCAGTACTTC. The chain joins TRBV4-3 to TRBJ2-5; D gene uncertain. The ends were cut back, 4 bases at V and 0 bases at J, with 18 bases in the middle. The CDR3 sequence is 17 residues long. The V gene's germline CDR1 is LGHNA and CDR2 YSLEER.

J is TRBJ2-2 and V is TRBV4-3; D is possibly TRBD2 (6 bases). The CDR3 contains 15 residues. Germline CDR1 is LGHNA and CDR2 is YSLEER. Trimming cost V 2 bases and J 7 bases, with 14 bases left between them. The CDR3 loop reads CASSQRRDWVGELFF. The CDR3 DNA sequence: TGCGCCAGCAGCCAAAGGCGGGATTGGGTCGGGGAGCTGTTTTTT.

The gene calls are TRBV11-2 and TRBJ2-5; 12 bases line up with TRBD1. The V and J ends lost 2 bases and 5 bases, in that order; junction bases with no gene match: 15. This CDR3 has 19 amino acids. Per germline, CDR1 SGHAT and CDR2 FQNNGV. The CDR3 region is CASSLWGQGASFGGETQYF. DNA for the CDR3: TGTGCCAGCAGCTTATGGGGACAGGGGGCTTCTTTCGGAGGTGAGACCCAGTACTTC. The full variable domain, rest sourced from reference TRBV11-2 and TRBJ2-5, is EAGVAQSPRYKIIEKRQSVAFWCNPISGHATLYWYQQILGQGPKLLIQFQNNGVVDDSQLPKDRFSAERLKGVDSTLKIQPAKLEDSAVYLCASSLWGQGASFGGETQYFGPGTRLLVL.

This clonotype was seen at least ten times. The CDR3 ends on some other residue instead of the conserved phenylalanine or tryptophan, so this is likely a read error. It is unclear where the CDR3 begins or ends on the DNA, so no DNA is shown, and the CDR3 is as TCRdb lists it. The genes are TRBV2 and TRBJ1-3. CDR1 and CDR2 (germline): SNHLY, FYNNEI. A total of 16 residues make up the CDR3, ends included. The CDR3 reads CASYRKGLLGGNTINL.

This CDR3 is CASSSARGLTSGANVLTF. In nucleotides, the CDR3 is TGTGCCAGCAGCTCTGCCAGGGGGTTAACCTCTGGGGCCAACGTCCTGACTTTC. The chain links TRBV11-1 to TRBJ2-6, with TRBD1 matching 7 bases. The CDR3 length is 18 residues. V lost 4 bases, J lost 0 bases, and 9 bases stayed unmatched. CDR1 SGHAT and CDR2 FQDESV come from the germline V gene (reference sequence).

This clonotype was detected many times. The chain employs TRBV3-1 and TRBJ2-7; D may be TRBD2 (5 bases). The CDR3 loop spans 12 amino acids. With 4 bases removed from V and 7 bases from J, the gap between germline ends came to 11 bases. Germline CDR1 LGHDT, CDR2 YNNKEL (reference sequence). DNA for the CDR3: TGTGCCAGCAGCCCCAATCGGACTGAGCAGTACTTC. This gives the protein CASSPNRTEQYF.

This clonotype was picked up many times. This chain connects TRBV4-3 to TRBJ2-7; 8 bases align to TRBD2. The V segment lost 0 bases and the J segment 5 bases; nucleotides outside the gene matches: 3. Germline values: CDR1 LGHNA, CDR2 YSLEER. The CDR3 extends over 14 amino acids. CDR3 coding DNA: TGCGCCAGCAGCCAAGATCGGGAGGGGAACGAGCAGTACTTC. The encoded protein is CASSQDREGNEQYF.

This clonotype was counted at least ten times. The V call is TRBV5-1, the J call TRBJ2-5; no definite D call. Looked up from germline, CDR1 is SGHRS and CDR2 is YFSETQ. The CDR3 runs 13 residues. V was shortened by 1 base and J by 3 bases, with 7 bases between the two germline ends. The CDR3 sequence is CASSLWQEETQYF. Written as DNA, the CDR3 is TGCGCCAGCAGCTTGTGGCAGGAAGAGACCCAGTACTTC.

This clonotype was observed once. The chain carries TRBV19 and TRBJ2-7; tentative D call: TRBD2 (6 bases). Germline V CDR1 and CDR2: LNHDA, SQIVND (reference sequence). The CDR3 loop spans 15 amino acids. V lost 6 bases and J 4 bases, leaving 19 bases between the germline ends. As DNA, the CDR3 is TGTGCCAGTAGCCCCGACACGGGACTCCGATACGAGCAGTACTTC. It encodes CASSPDTGLRYEQYF.

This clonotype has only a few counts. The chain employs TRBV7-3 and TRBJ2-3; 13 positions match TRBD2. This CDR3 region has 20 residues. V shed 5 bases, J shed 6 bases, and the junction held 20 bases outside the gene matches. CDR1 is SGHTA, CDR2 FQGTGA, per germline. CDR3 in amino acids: CASSPDGTSGGALARDTQYF. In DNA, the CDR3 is TGTGCCAGCAGCCCAGACGGTACTAGCGGGGGGGCATTAGCGAGGGATACGCAGTATTTT.

The DNA for the CDR3 is TGTGCCAGCAGTGACTGGGGGCCCAGCTCTGGGGCCAACGTCCTGACTTTC. Translating it yields CASSDWGPSSGANVLTF. The gene calls are TRBV2 and TRBJ2-6; maybe TRBD1 (6 bases). V shed 3 bases and J shed 0 bases, with 12 bases lying between them. From germline, CDR1 is SNHLY and CDR2 FYNNEI. The length of the CDR3 is 17 residues.

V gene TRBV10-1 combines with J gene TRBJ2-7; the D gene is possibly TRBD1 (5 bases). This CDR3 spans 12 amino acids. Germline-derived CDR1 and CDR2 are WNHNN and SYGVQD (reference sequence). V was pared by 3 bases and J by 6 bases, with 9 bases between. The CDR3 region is CASSEGDTEQYF. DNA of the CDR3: TGCGCCAGCAGTGAAGGGGATACCGAGCAGTACTTC.

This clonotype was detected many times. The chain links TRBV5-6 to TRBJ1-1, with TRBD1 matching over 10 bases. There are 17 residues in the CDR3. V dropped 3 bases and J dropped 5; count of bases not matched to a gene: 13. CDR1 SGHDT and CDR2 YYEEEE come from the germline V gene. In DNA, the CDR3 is TGTGCCAGCAGCTCGAGACAGGGGGCGATGGGAGGAACTGAAGCTTTCTTT. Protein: CASSSRQGAMGGTEAFF.

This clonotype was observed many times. The CDR3 here is CSAGETNEQFF. The CDR3 DNA reads as TGCAGTGCTGGGGAAACCAATGAGCAGTTCTTC. The J gene is TRBJ2-1, the V gene TRBV20-1; D ambiguous. The CDR3 has 11 residues. V was trimmed by 5 bases and J by 6 bases, leaving 8 bases between them. The germline V gene encodes CDR1 DFQATT and CDR2 SNEGSKA (reference sequence).

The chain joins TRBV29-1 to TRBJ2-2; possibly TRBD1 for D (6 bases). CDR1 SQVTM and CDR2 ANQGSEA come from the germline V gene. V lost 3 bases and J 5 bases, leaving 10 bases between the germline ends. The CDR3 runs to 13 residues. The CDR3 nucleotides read TGCAGCGTTGATAGGCAGGGGACCGGGGAGCTGTTTTTT. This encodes CSVDRQGTGELFF.

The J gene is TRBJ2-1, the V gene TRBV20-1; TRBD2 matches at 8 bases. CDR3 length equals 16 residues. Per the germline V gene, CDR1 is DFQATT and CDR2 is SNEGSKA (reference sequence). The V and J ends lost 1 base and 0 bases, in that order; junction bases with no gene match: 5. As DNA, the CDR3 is TGCAGTGCTAGAGTACTAGCGGAAACCTCCTACAATGAGCAGTTCTTC. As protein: CSARVLAETSYNEQFF.

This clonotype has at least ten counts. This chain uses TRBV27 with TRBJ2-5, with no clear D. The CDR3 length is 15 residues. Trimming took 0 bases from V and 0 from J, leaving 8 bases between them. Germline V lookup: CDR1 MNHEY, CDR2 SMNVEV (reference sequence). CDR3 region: CASSLSTADQETQYF. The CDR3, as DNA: TGTGCCAGCAGTTTATCGACCGCGGACCAAGAGACCCAGTACTTC.

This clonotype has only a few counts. CDR3 sequence reads: CATDVDPSGANVLTF. The CDR3 bases are TGTGCCACGGACGTTGACCCCTCTGGGGCCAACGTCCTGACTTTC. The chain joins TRBV15 to TRBJ2-6; D uncertain. CDR3 length: 15 amino acids. Germline V gene sequence: CDR1 LNHNV, CDR2 YYDKDF (reference sequence). Trimming took 9 bases from V and 0 from J, leaving 12 bases between them.

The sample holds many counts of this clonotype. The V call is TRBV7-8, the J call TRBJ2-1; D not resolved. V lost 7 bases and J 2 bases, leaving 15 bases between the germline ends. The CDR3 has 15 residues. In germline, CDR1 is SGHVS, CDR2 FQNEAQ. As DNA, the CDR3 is TGTGCCAGCATCAAGGACGTGATAACCTACAATGAGCAGTTCTTC. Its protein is CASIKDVITYNEQFF. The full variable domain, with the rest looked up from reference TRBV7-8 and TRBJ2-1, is GAGVSQSPRYKVAKRGQDVALRCDPISGHVSLFWYQQALGQGPEFLTYFQNEAQLDKSGLPSDRFFAERPEGSVSTLKIQRTQQEDSAVYLCASIKDVITYNEQFFGPGTRLTVL.

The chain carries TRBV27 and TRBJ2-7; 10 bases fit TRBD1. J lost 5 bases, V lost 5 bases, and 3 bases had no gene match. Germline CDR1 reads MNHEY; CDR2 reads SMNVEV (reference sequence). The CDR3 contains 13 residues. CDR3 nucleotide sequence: TGTGCCAGCAGTGGGACAGGGGTCGACGAGCAGTACTTC. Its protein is CASSGTGVDEQYF.

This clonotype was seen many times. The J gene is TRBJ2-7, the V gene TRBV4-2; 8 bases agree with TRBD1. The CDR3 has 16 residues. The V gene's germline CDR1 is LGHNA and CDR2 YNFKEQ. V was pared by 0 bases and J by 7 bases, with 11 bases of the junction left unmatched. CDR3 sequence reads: CASSQDKSGGFREQYF. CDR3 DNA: TGTGCCAGCAGCCAAGATAAGTCAGGGGGCTTTCGGGAGCAGTACTTC.

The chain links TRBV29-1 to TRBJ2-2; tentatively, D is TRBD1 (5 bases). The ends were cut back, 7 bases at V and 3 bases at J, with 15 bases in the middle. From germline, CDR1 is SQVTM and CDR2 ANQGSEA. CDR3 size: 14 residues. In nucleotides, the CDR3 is TGCAGCGGTCTACAGGTTGGGCACACCGGGGAGCTGTTTTTT. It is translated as CSGLQVGHTGELFF.

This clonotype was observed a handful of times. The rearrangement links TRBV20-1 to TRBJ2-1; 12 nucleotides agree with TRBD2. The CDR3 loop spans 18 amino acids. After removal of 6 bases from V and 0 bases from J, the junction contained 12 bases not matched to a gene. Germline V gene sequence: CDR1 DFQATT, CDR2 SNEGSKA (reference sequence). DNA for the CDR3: TGCAGTGCCCATGGGAGACTAGCGGGAGCCTCCTCCTACAATGAGCAGTTCTTC. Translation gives CSAHGRLAGASSYNEQFF.

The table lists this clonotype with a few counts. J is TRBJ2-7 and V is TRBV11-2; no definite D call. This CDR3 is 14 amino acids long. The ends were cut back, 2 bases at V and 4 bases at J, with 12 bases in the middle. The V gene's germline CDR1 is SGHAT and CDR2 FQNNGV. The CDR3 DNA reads TGTGCCAGCAGCTTACCCCTCTTCCCATACGAGCAGTACTTC. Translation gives CASSLPLFPYEQYF.

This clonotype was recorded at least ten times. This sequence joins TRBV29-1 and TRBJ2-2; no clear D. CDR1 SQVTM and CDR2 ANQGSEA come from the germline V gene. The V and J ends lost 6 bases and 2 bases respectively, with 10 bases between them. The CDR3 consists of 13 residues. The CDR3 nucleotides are TGCAGCGTGACGGCTGAAAACACCGGGGAGCTGTTTTTT. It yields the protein CSVTAENTGELFF.

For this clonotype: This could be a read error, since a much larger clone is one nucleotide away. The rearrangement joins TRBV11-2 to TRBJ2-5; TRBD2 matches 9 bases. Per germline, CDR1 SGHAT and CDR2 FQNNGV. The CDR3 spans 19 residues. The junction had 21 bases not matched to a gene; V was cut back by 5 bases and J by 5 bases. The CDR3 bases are TGTGCCAGCAGCCCCCTAGCGGGATTTGAGAAGGACCTCGATGAGACCCAGTACTTC. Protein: CASSPLAGFEKDLDETQYF.